The TCR beta chain described here comes from a study of Ad26.COV2.S vaccination and SARS-CoV-2 variants listed by TCRdb under 2021. A note on the overall study: Vaccine-arm donors came from COV1001, a multicentre, randomized, double-blind, placebo-controlled phase I-IIa trial of Ad26.COV2.S in healthy adults. Dosing of Ad26.COV2.S was intramuscular, at either 5x10^10 or 1x10^11 viral particles, delivered as one shot or as two shots spaced 56 days apart. TCRbeta repertoire sequencing served as the tool for gauging how specific and how broad the SARS-CoV-2-reactive T cell receptors were following Ad26.COV2.S vaccination. The TCR-sequenced set comprised around 30 samples: some 19 Ad26.COV2.S vaccine recipients, 5 placebo recipients and 8 SARS-CoV-2 convalescent individuals. Participants in the trial were split at random into five groups of five each, receiving low-dose or high-dose Ad26.COV2.S once or twice, or else placebo on both occasions. Blinding of investigators to trial group allocation was maintained during experiments and outcome assessment.

TCRbeta CDR3 regions were sequenced with the immunoSEQ Assay. After extraction, genomic DNA underwent amplification by bias-controlled multiplex PCR, followed by high-throughput sequencing. The authors' analysis ran thus. To quantify the absolute abundance of every unique TCRbeta CDR3 region, sequences were collapsed and filtered. T cell fraction was estimated by normalization of TCRbeta template counts to usable DNA, with usable DNA being measured through amplification of reference genes present in all nucleated cells. Repertoire TCRs were annotated as SARS-CoV-2-specific by exact matching of V gene, CDR3 amino acid sequence and J gene to a known reactive TCR set. MIRA supplied the reference SARS-CoV-2 TCR set, which was filtered for enrichment in COVID-19-positive ImmuneCODE repertoires so that public or cross-reactive TCRs were removed. Using the MIRA antigens, annotated TCRs were further analysed by specific ORF or by position within an ORF. Breadth was defined as the number of annotated unique rearrangements divided by the total number of unique productive rearrangements, and depth was defined as the summed frequency of the annotated unique rearrangements. TCR breadth was compared between groups using two-sided Wilcoxon rank-sum tests. TCRdb stores this immuneACCESS table with in-frame sequences only. Part of the clones is absent; in the studies checked, under half of the shortfall reflects unresolved V genes, and no reason is known for the rest. V, J and clone size are those of that table, while D and trimming were read from the DNA. This sample has roughly 320,000 clones in its table, and roughly 84% of those were observed once. 1.5% to 2.5% of the sample goes to the ten largest clones.

Broad study findings and their caveats: After vaccination, substantial breadth of spike-specific CD8+ and CD4+ T cell responses was reported. Comparing responses between vaccine doses or regimens was not something the study was powered to do. The authors noted that total T cell responses may have been underestimated by the TCR breadth and depth analyses. Vaccine and placebo recipients had similar non-spike TCR breadth, a finding consistent with the vaccine containing only spike. Spike-specific TCR breadth was higher in Ad26.COV2.S recipients than in placebo recipients (P = 0.0014).

A note on this clone: Its antigen remains unidentified. The record has no base qualities; no much larger clone is one base away.

The treatment or condition label for this specimen denotes: approximately 18 received Ad26.COV2.S at low or high dose, single or two shots; about five received placebo; per-sample allocation not given. For vaccine and placebo recipients, the sequenced repertoires came from samples collected on day 63 after the first injection. Between 29 July and 7 August 2020, Cohort 1b enrolled around 25 adults aged 18-55 years at one site in Boston, USA. Ad26.COV2.S was a replication-incompetent adenovirus type 26 vector expressing a prefusion-stabilized SARS-CoV-2 spike protein from the original Wuhan strain. Deletion took 2 bases off V and 9 bases off J, with a span of 7 bases between the germline ends. The CDR3 spans 11 residues, from the cysteine through the phenylalanine. The retained sequence is limited to the CDR3, 33 bases, with the frame set at the first base. CDR1 and CDR2 are drawn from the germline V gene: KGHSY, FQNENV.

Here the sequenced sample was peripheral blood, taken in a trial of Ad26.COV2.S vaccine versus placebo. The rearranged segments are TRBV16 and TRBJ2-5, with TRBD1 perhaps the D gene, on 5 matching bases. This TCR derives from a person between 18 and 60 years old who received the Ad26.COV2.S COVID-19 vaccine or a placebo. The CDR3 here reads CASSQQGSQYF. The sequence in DNA is TGTGCCAGCAGCCAACAGGGTTCCCAGTACTTC. The variable domain in full, with residues beyond the CDR3 obtained from the reference TRBV16 and TRBJ2-5 genes, is GEEVAQTPKHLVRGEGQKAKLYCAPIKGHSYVFWYQQVLKNEFKFLISFQNENVFDETGMPKERFSAKCLPNSPCSLEIQATKLEDSAVYFCASSQQGSQYFGPGTRLLVL.